A single sample gave rise to the 16 T cell receptor beta chains below, sequenced in a study of T cells after yellow fever vaccination. TCRdb analysed the 5' RACE reads with MiXCR anew, one entry per CDR3 protein. The sample has approximately 250,000 distinct CDR3 sequences, 5.5% to 8.5% seen once. The input for sequencing was CD4+ T cells sorted from PBMCs, taken on the day of the yellow fever booster vaccination. The receptors were gathered from a man younger than 45 who received the YFV17D yellow fever vaccine.

This clonotype showed up many times. A read error may produce the germline difference seen at one junction end. The chain links TRBV5-1 to TRBJ2-1; 10 positions agree with TRBD1. Germline CDR1 SGHRS, CDR2 YFSETQ. The CDR3 has 15 amino acids. As DNA, the CDR3 is TGCGCCAGCAGCTTGGAGACAGGGGGCTACGATGAGCAGTTCTTC. It encodes CASSLETGGYDEQFF.

This clonotype was seen a few times. This chain connects TRBV30 to TRBJ2-6; no firm D call. This CDR3 region has 15 residues. Germline CDR1 is GTSNPN and CDR2 is SVGIG (reference sequence). V lost 6 bases to trimming and J lost 0 bases, with 12 bases between them. Here the CDR3 DNA reads TGTGCCTGTCGACTCCTGGGCTCTGGGGCCAACGTCCTGACTTTC. Translated, it gives CACRLLGSGANVLTF.

The rearrangement links TRBV7-2 to TRBJ2-3, with D possibly matching TRBD2 (5 bases). Trimming left V 5 bases short and J 14 bases short, with 14 bases between. CDR1 is SGHTA, CDR2 FQGNSA, per germline. The CDR3 is 11 amino acids. CDR3 nucleotide sequence: TGTGCCAGCAGCACCCGAGGGATATGGTATTTT. Its protein product is CASSTRGIWYF. Full variable domain (missing parts from reference TRBV7-2 and TRBJ2-3): GAGVSQSPSNKVTEKGKDVELRCDPISGHTALYWYRQSLGQGLEFLIYFQGNSAPDKSGLPSDRFSAERTGGSVSTLTIQRTQQEDSAVYLCASSTRGIWYFGPGTRLTVL.

The genes are TRBV18 and TRBJ2-7; 7 bases agree with TRBD1. Germline loops: CDR1 KGHSH, CDR2 LQKENI. CDR3 size: 15 residues. Unmatched junction bases numbered 3, after V lost 0 bases and J lost 1 base. The chain's CDR3 is CASSPPDRASYEQYF. CDR3 bases: TGTGCCAGCTCACCACCCGACAGGGCGTCCTACGAGCAGTACTTC.

This clonotype was detected ten times or more. The rearrangement uses TRBV11-3 and TRBJ2-5; TRBD2 matches at 13 bases. J was trimmed by 6 bases and V by 4 bases; bases with no gene match: 11. Per the germline V gene, CDR1 is SGHNT and CDR2 is YENEEA. This CDR3 is built from 17 residues. CDR3 coding DNA: TGTGCCAGCAGCTCACGAGGACTAGCGGGAGTGTATCAGACCCAGTACTTC. This sequence encodes CASSSRGLAGVYQTQYF.

V is TRBV28 and J is TRBJ2-7; D might be TRBD1 (6 bases). The V and J ends lost 5 bases and 6 bases respectively, with 17 bases between them. The CDR3 runs to 14 residues. CDR1 and CDR2 from the germline V gene are MDHEN and SYDVKM. The DNA of the CDR3 is TGTGCCAGCAGTAGGACAGAGGACCTCCGCGAGCAGTACTTC. It translates to CASSRTEDLREQYF.

The chain has TRBV7-2 and TRBJ2-7; D ambiguous. The CDR3 has 13 residues. Trimming removed 1 base at V and 6 bases at J, with 10 bases between. Germline V CDR1 and CDR2: SGHTA, FQGNSA. The CDR3 DNA reads TGTGCCAGCAGCTTAGGGCCTGAACGCGAGCAGTACTTC. Amino acids: CASSLGPEREQYF.

This clonotype was detected a few times. The chain combines TRBV27 with TRBJ2-3; the match to TRBD1 covers 8 bases. The CDR3 length is 15 residues. Germline CDR1 and CDR2: MNHEY and SMNVEV (reference sequence). The V and J ends lost 6 bases and 7 bases, in that order; junction bases with no gene match: 12. The CDR3 DNA sequence: TGTGCCAGCAGACGGACAGGGCCAAGCGGTCATACGCAGTATTTT. This sequence encodes CASRRTGPSGHTQYF.

This clonotype was detected a few times. This chain uses TRBV20-1 with TRBJ2-1; 11 nucleotides line up with TRBD2. V dropped 6 bases and J dropped 9; count of bases not matched to a gene: 13. The CDR3 is 15 amino acids. From germline, CDR1 is DFQATT and CDR2 SNEGSKA (reference sequence). For the CDR3, the DNA is TGCAGTGCCGATATTACTAGCGGGAGAGTTAGTGAGCAGTTCTTC. This codes for CSADITSGRVSEQFF.

This clonotype was picked up a small number of times. The rearrangement joins TRBV4-3 to TRBJ2-3; 9 bases agree with TRBD2. Germline-derived CDR1 and CDR2 are LGHNA and YSLEER. V was clipped by 0 bases and J by 2 bases; unmatched bases: 6. The CDR3 contains 17 residues. CDR3 residues: CASSQDGPSGITDTQYF. CDR3 sequence (DNA): TGCGCCAGCAGCCAAGATGGCCCTAGCGGGATCACAGATACGCAGTATTTT.

This clonotype was observed a handful of times. The chain couples TRBV28 to TRBJ2-1, with D maybe TRBD2 (5 bases). The CDR3 covers 17 residues. Trimming stripped 7 bases from V and 3 bases from J, with 22 bases between. In germline, CDR1 is MDHEN, CDR2 SYDVKM. CDR3 sequence reads: CASTPPSPGGDYNEQFF. The CDR3 nucleotides are TGTGCCAGCACCCCGCCCAGTCCCGGAGGCGACTACAATGAGCAGTTCTTC.

There are many counts of this clonotype. The rearrangement uses TRBV12-3 or TRBV12-4 and TRBJ1-1, with TRBD1 matching 7 bases. V gave up 8 bases and J gave up 5 bases; unmatched junction bases: 8. The CDR3 length is 13 residues. This CDR3 reads CASAGQMGTEAFF. As DNA, the CDR3 is TGTGCCAGCGCGGGACAGATGGGGACTGAAGCTTTCTTT.

The chain has TRBV3-1 and TRBJ2-1, with a possible D match to TRBD1 (6 bases). The length of the CDR3 is 15 residues. V was cut by 3 bases and J by 0 bases, with 9 bases left in between. CDR1 is LGHDT, CDR2 YNNKEL, per germline (reference sequence). This CDR3 reads CASSQDSSSYNEQFF. CDR3 sequence (DNA): TGTGCCAGCAGCCAGGACAGTAGCTCCTACAATGAGCAGTTCTTC.

This clonotype was observed many times. The chain links TRBV5-5 to TRBJ2-7, with D possibly matching TRBD1 (6 bases). Germline assignment: CDR1 SGHKS and CDR2 YYEKEE (reference sequence). V dropped 3 bases and J dropped 3 bases, with 10 bases sitting between them. The CDR3 covers 13 residues. The CDR3 DNA sequence: TGTGCCAGCAGCTCCACAGGGAGCTACGAGCAGTACTTC. Translated, it gives CASSSTGSYEQYF.

The chain uses TRBV5-6 and TRBJ1-1, with D maybe TRBD1 (5 bases). V shed 2 bases and J shed 5 bases, with 19 bases lying between them. CDR1 SGHDT and CDR2 YYEEEE come from the germline V gene. The CDR3 loop spans 16 amino acids. The CDR3 loop is CASSFSFGVEGTEAFF. The CDR3 DNA sequence: TGTGCCAGCAGCTTTAGTTTCGGGGTTGAGGGGACTGAAGCTTTCTTT.

The chain is built from TRBV19 and TRBJ2-4; TRBD2 might be the D (5 bases). This CDR3 is built from 11 residues. The ends were cut back, 10 bases at V and 7 bases at J, with 11 bases in the middle. In germline, CDR1 is LNHDA, CDR2 SQIVND (reference sequence). CDR3 sequence: CAKSGLNIQYF. DNA for the CDR3: TGTGCCAAGAGTGGACTCAACATTCAGTACTTC. Supplemented by reference TRBV19 and TRBJ2-4, the full variable domain reads DGGITQSPKYLFRKEGQNVTLSCEQNLNHDAMYWYRQDPGQGLRLIYYSQIVNDFQKGDIAEGYSVSREKKESFPLTVTSAQKNPTAFYLCAKSGLNIQYFGAGTRLSVL.